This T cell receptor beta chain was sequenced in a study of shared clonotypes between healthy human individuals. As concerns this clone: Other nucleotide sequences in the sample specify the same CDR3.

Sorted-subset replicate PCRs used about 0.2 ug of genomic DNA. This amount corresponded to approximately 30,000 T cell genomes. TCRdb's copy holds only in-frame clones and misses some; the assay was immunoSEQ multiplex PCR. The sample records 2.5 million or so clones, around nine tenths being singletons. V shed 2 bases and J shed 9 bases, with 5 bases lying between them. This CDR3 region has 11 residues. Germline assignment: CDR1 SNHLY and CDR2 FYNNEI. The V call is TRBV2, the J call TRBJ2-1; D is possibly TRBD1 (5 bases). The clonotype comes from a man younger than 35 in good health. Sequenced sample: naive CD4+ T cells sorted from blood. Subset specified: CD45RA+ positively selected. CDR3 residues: CASSERGEQFF. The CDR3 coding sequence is TGTGCCAGCAGTGAAAGGGGTGAGCAGTTCTTC.